The next 25 T cell receptor beta chains were all read from a single sample in a study of blood T cells in healthy people across ages. The authors ran a second PCR of about 6 to 11 cycles using a sample-barcoded 5' primer and a J-beta primer mix. TCRdb recomputed calls from the 5' RACE reads with MiXCR, one row per CDR3 protein. Of 1.5 million to 2 million distinct CDR3 sequences detected, about 50% appear once; the ten largest clones hold around 2.1%. The sequenced sample was blood. Receptors were obtained from a middle-aged woman in good health.

This sequence joins TRBV6-1 and TRBJ2-7; maybe TRBD2 (7 bases). This CDR3 spans 16 amino acids. V lost 3 bases to trimming and J lost 3 bases, with 18 bases between them. The V gene's germline CDR1 is MNHNS and CDR2 SASEGT. The CDR3 coding sequence is TGTGCCAGCAGTGAGGGGAGGGGGGACTCAGACTACGAGCAGTACTTC. Its translation: CASSEGRGDSDYEQYF.

The chain combines TRBV28 with TRBJ2-1; 8 bases are shared with TRBD1. The DNA matches TRBJ2-7 better at its end, which makes the J call doubtful. The CDR3 length is 13 residues. The V gene's germline CDR1 is MDHEN and CDR2 SYDVKM. CDR3 in DNA: TGTGCCAGCTCTAGGACAGGGAACAATGAGCAGTACTTC. Translation gives CASSRTGNNEQYF.

This chain uses TRBV4-1 with TRBJ1-4; D possibly corresponds to TRBD1 (6 bases). V was cut by 4 bases and J by 2 bases, with 11 bases left in between. Germline V CDR1 and CDR2: MGHRA, YSYEKL. CDR3 size: 15 residues. The CDR3 DNA follows: TGCGCCAGCAGCCGCTTACAGGGTACTAATGAAAAACTGTTTTTT. Protein sequence: CASSRLQGTNEKLFF.

The chain has TRBV28 and TRBJ2-1; 10 bases match TRBD2. Germline CDR1 is MDHEN and CDR2 is SYDVKM. The CDR3 totals 15 residues. Trimming took 7 bases from V and 3 from J; bases not matched to a gene: 6. The CDR3 bases are TGTGCCAGCACCCTAAGCGGGGGGGGCTACAATGAGCAGTTCTTC. This gives the protein CASTLSGGGYNEQFF.

The table lists this clonotype with a few counts. The chain is built from TRBV7-2 and TRBJ2-3; D remains ambiguous. Between the trimmed V and J ends, which lost 5 bases and 2 bases, there was a span of 14 bases. The germline V gene has CDR1 SGHTA and CDR2 FQGNSA. This CDR3 is built from 15 residues. Here the CDR3 reads CASSGESPITDTQYF. CDR3 nucleotides: TGTGCCAGCAGCGGCGAGTCACCGATCACAGATACGCAGTATTTT. The full variable domain, its missing parts supplied by reference TRBV7-2 and TRBJ2-3, is GAGVSQSPSNKVTEKGKDVELRCDPISGHTALYWYRQSLGQGLEFLIYFQGNSAPDKSGLPSDRFSAERTGGSVSTLTIQRTQQEDSAVYLCASSGESPITDTQYFGPGTRLTVL.

This clonotype was observed a handful of times. The chain couples TRBV4-2 to TRBJ2-7; D unresolved. The J call is in doubt because the DNA end fits TRBJ2-5 better. From germline, CDR1 is LGHNA and CDR2 YNFKEQ. The length of the CDR3 is 14 residues. The CDR3 DNA sequence: TGTGCCAGCAGCCAAGACACAGCTTTCAGGACCCAGTACTTC. Encoded protein: CASSQDTAFRTQYF.

This clonotype was observed a handful of times. This rearrangement joins TRBV6-2 or TRBV6-3 to TRBJ2-7, with D perhaps matching TRBD2 (6 bases). Germline-derived CDR1 and CDR2 are MNHEY and SVGEGT. This CDR3 has 16 residues. Trimming removed 2 bases from V and 1 base from J, with 15 bases in between. The CDR3 loop reads CASSYGWRGLSYEQYF. CDR3 coding DNA: TGTGCCAGCAGTTACGGGTGGCGGGGCTTGTCCTACGAGCAGTACTTC.

This clonotype was picked up a small number of times. The chain couples TRBV14 to TRBJ2-7; TRBD1 matches at 9 bases. The trim removed 1 base at V and 4 bases at J, leaving 5 bases unmatched. In germline, CDR1 is SGHDN, CDR2 FVKESK. The CDR3 extends over 15 amino acids. CDR3 sequence reads: CASSQGWDREYEQYF. CDR3 bases: TGTGCCAGCAGCCAAGGGTGGGACAGGGAGTACGAGCAGTACTTC.

The gene calls are TRBV29-1 and TRBJ2-3, with D perhaps being TRBD1 or TRBD2 (5 bases each). CDR3 length equals 11 residues. Germline values: CDR1 SQVTM, CDR2 ANQGSEA. Trimming stripped 8 bases from V and 4 bases from J, with 10 bases between. DNA for the CDR3: TGCAGCCCCGGGGACCCAGATACGCAGTATTTT. Translation gives CSPGDPDTQYF.

The genes are TRBV7-8 and TRBJ2-5; D may correspond to TRBD1 or TRBD2 (5 bases each). The germline V gene encodes CDR1 SGHVS and CDR2 FQNEAQ. The ends were cut back, 1 base at V and 5 bases at J, with 17 bases in the middle. The CDR3 is 16 amino acids. Written as DNA, the CDR3 is TGTGCCAGCAGCTTAGAAAGGTTTGGGACCGCTGAGACCCAGTACTTC. Protein: CASSLERFGTAETQYF. Complete variable domain (other parts from reference TRBV7-8 and TRBJ2-5): GAGVSQSPRYKVAKRGQDVALRCDPISGHVSLFWYQQALGQGPEFLTYFQNEAQLDKSGLPSDRFFAERPEGSVSTLKIQRTQQEDSAVYLCASSLERFGTAETQYFGPGTRLLVL.

This clonotype was detected a few times. The chain couples TRBV20-1 to TRBJ2-7, with TRBD2 matching 9 bases. This CDR3 is 16 amino acids long. The germline CDR1 and CDR2 sequences are DFQATT and SNEGSKA (reference sequence). The V gene end was trimmed by 1 base and the J gene end by 3 bases; junction bases not matched to a gene: 10. The CDR3 nucleotides read TGCAGTGCTAGAGGTTCGGCTAGCGGGAACATCTACGAGCAGTACTTC. Its protein is CSARGSASGNIYEQYF.

The chain uses TRBV5-1 and TRBJ2-3; D may be TRBD1 or TRBD2 (5 bases each). Germline V gives CDR1 SGHRS, CDR2 YFSETQ. Between the trimmed V and J ends, which lost 4 bases and 1 base, there was a span of 10 bases. This CDR3 has 14 amino acids. CDR3: CASSNRDRTDTQYF. The CDR3, as DNA: TGCGCCAGCAGCAATAGGGACCGCACAGATACGCAGTATTTT.

The V and J genes are TRBV7-6 and TRBJ2-5; no reliable D call. V lost 8 bases, J lost 0 bases, and 10 bases lay in between. Germline-derived CDR1 and CDR2 are SGHVS and FNYEAQ. The CDR3 has 13 amino acids. The CDR3 reads CASGSRYQETQYF. As DNA, the CDR3 is TGTGCCAGCGGCTCCAGGTACCAAGAGACCCAGTACTTC.

The rearrangement uses TRBV13 and TRBJ2-4, with a weak D call TRBD1 (6 bases). CDR3 size: 16 residues. Germline V gives CDR1 PRHDT, CDR2 FYEKMQ (reference sequence). The ends were cut back, 6 bases at V and 1 base at J, with 16 bases in the middle. The CDR3 DNA reads as TGTGCCAGCAGACAGGGCGTGGGTGGGGCCAAAAACATTCAGTACTTC. Protein sequence: CASRQGVGGAKNIQYF.

This clonotype was counted only a few times. CDR3 in amino acids: CSARDILRNYGYTF. The CDR3 bases are TGCAGTGCTAGAGATATCCTTAGGAACTATGGCTACACCTTC. J is TRBJ1-2 and V is TRBV20-1; D is uncertain. The CDR3 totals 14 residues. The germline V gene encodes CDR1 DFQATT and CDR2 SNEGSKA (reference sequence). V was pared by 0 bases and J by 2 bases, with 10 bases between.

The sample holds one count of this clonotype. J is TRBJ2-1 and V is TRBV24-1, with D possibly TRBD1 on 5 matching bases. The germline V and J ends were trimmed by 3 bases and 3 bases, with 11 bases remaining between them. The CDR3 sequence is 15 residues long. CDR1 and CDR2 (germline): KGHDR, SFDVKD. The CDR3 DNA is TGTGCCACCAGTGATACCGGACAAAACTACAATGAGCAGTTCTTC. Amino acids: CATSDTGQNYNEQFF.

The J gene is TRBJ2-4, the V gene TRBV6-1; D is ambiguous. V lost 6 bases to trimming and J lost 11 bases, with 11 bases between them. This CDR3 contains 11 residues. Germline CDR1 and CDR2: MNHNS and SASEGT. CDR3 loop: CASRAGDFQYF. CDR3 bases: TGTGCCAGCAGGGCAGGCGACTTTCAGTACTTC.

This clonotype was observed a few times. This sequence joins TRBV29-1 and TRBJ1-2; weak D call: TRBD1 (6 bases). The V and J ends lost 6 bases and 4 bases respectively, with 9 bases between them. This CDR3 has 11 amino acids. The germline V gene encodes CDR1 SQVTM and CDR2 ANQGSEA. DNA for the CDR3: TGCAGCGTGGTGGACAGCTATGGCTACACCTTC. Encoded protein: CSVVDSYGYTF.

CDR3 protein: CASSQDPTGHSNQPQHF. The DNA of the CDR3 is TGTGCCAGCAGCCAAGATCCGACAGGGCATAGCAATCAGCCCCAGCATTTT. The chain uses TRBV4-2 and TRBJ1-5; 7 nucleotides match TRBD1. CDR3 size: 17 residues. The germline CDR1 and CDR2 sequences are LGHNA and YNFKEQ. The J segment lost 0 bases and the V segment lost 0 bases, leaving 5 bases of the junction unmatched.

This clonotype was seen a few times. The V call is TRBV27, the J call TRBJ1-2; weak D call: TRBD1 (5 bases). Trimming removed 5 bases from V and 4 bases from J, with 14 bases in between. The germline V gene encodes CDR1 MNHEY and CDR2 SMNVEV (reference sequence). This CDR3 has 14 residues. DNA for the CDR3: TGTGCCAGCAGTCCCCCGGGACTGAGCTATGGCTACACCTTC. This gives the protein CASSPPGLSYGYTF.

Only a few counts were recorded for this clonotype. This chain links TRBV29-1 with TRBJ2-1, with TRBD2 as a possible D gene (6 bases). The CDR3 has 13 amino acids. Germline V CDR1 and CDR2: SQVTM, ANQGSEA. Trimming shortened V by 2 bases and J by 5 bases, and 10 bases separated the two germline ends. The CDR3 here is CSVERRGDNEQFF. In DNA form, the CDR3 reads TGCAGCGTTGAACGGAGGGGAGACAATGAGCAGTTCTTC.

The chain links TRBV3-1 to TRBJ2-1; 10 positions match TRBD2. With V trimmed by 4 bases and J by 8 bases, 8 bases remained unmatched. From germline, CDR1 is LGHDT and CDR2 YNNKEL (reference sequence). This CDR3 region has 15 residues. CDR3 residues: CASSRRPSGGYEQFF. The CDR3 DNA follows: TGTGCCAGCAGCCGCAGGCCTAGCGGGGGCTATGAGCAGTTCTTC.

V gene TRBV7-2 combines with J gene TRBJ2-5; 11 bases fit TRBD2. The CDR3 covers 16 residues. Unmatched junction bases numbered 6, after V lost 5 bases and J lost 1 base. CDR1 is SGHTA and CDR2 is FQGNSA in the germline V gene. CDR3 sequence: CASSAIAGGLQETQYF. CDR3 bases: TGTGCCAGCAGCGCCATAGCGGGGGGGCTCCAAGAGACCCAGTACTTC.

The genes are TRBV20-1 and TRBJ1-5; 7 nucleotides align to TRBD1. Germline values: CDR1 DFQATT, CDR2 SNEGSKA (reference sequence). V was clipped by 3 bases and J by 6 bases; unmatched bases: 5. The CDR3 consists of 13 residues. The CDR3 DNA reads TGCAGTGCTAGGGACAGGCTAAGTCAGCCCCAGCATTTT. Its protein product is CSARDRLSQPQHF.

The chain recombines TRBV7-8 with TRBJ1-1; a weak D match, TRBD1 (6 bases). CDR1 and CDR2 from the germline V gene are SGHVS and FQNEAQ. V was clipped by 3 bases and J by 0 bases, with 17 bases between them. The CDR3 runs to 17 residues. CDR3 in amino acids: CASSFGGGNQLNTEAFF. As DNA, the CDR3 is TGTGCCAGCAGCTTTGGAGGGGGGAATCAACTGAACACTGAAGCTTTCTTT.